The 32 T cell receptor beta chains below were found in one sample sequenced in a study of cytomegalovirus exposure and HLA in healthy donors. PCR employed 60 Vbeta and 13 Jbeta primers. Profiling relied on immunoSEQ multiplex PCR, and the TCRdb table lists in-frame clones only, not all of them. This sample has around 100,000 clones, with about three quarters found just once. Sequencing was done on a sample of PBMCs. These receptors originate from a man aged 60 to 69 in good health and CMV-seropositive.

The rearrangement links TRBV7-9 to TRBJ2-7; the D gene is possibly TRBD2 (5 bases). Looked up from germline, CDR1 is SEHNR and CDR2 is FQNEAQ (reference sequence). The germline V and J ends were trimmed by 1 base and 7 bases, with 11 bases remaining between them. This CDR3 is built from 13 residues. The CDR3 loop reads CASSLVPVAEQYF. As DNA, the CDR3 is TGTGCCAGCAGCTTAGTCCCTGTAGCGGAGCAGTACTTC.

A few counts support this clone. The chain couples TRBV11-1 to TRBJ2-3, with D possibly TRBD1 on 6 matching bases. Per the germline V gene, CDR1 is SGHAT and CDR2 is FQDESV (reference sequence). The V end was cut by 4 bases, the J end by 1 base, with 9 bases between. This CDR3 is 14 amino acids long. The CDR3 sequence: CASSSRQGTDTQYF. The CDR3 nucleotides read TGTGCCAGCAGCTCCCGACAGGGCACAGATACGCAGTATTTT.

This clone was seen a handful of times. V gene TRBV6-1 combines with J gene TRBJ1-2; the D is unclear. The germline gives CDR1 MNHNS, CDR2 SASEGT. V lost 6 bases, J lost 6 bases, and 14 bases lay in between. This CDR3 contains 13 residues. DNA for the CDR3: TGTGCCAGCAGAGCCTACACACTAAATGGCTACACCTTC. This codes for CASRAYTLNGYTF.

This clone showed up just a few times. The J gene is TRBJ2-2, the V gene TRBV4-2; 8 bases agree with TRBD2. After removal of 0 bases from V and 0 bases from J, the junction contained 9 bases not matched to a gene. This CDR3 spans 19 amino acids. Germline loops: CDR1 LGHNA, CDR2 YNFKEQ. CDR3 bases: TGTGCCAGCAGCCAAGAATCCCCATTAGCGGGGACGAACACCGGGGAGCTGTTTTTT. Protein product: CASSQESPLAGTNTGELFF.

The CDR3 DNA sequence: TGTGCCAGCAGCCGACAGGGGTATACGGAGACCCAGTACTTC. Its translation is CASSRQGYTETQYF. The V call is TRBV7-7, the J call TRBJ2-5; TRBD1 aligns across 8 bases. After removal of 5 bases from V and 5 bases from J, the junction contained 7 bases not matched to a gene. CDR3 size: 14 residues. Germline CDR1 and CDR2: SSHAT and FNYEAQ (reference sequence). The entire variable domain, with the rest obtained from reference TRBV7-7 and TRBJ2-5, is as follows: GAGVSQSPRYKVTKRGQDVTLRCDPISSHATLYWYQQALGQGPEFLTYFNYEAQPDKSGLPSDRFSAERPEGSISTLTIQRTEQRDSAMYRCASSRQGYTETQYFGPGTRLLVL.

This clone was seen a few times. The CDR3 spells CASLAGGATTDTQYF. The CDR3 DNA reads TGTGCCAGCCTCGCAGGGGGAGCTACCACAGATACGCAGTATTTT. This chain links TRBV6-1 with TRBJ2-3; 7 bases agree with TRBD1. The V gene's germline CDR1 is MNHNS and CDR2 SASEGT. The CDR3 runs to 15 residues. V shed 8 bases and J 2 bases; nucleotides not matched to a gene: 10.

The chain joins TRBV7-9 to TRBJ2-2, with 7 positions matching TRBD1. CDR3 length: 17 amino acids. V lost 2 bases to trimming and J lost 0 bases; unmatched junction nucleotides: 6. Germline V gene data show CDR1 as SEHNR and CDR2 as FQNEAQ (reference sequence). The CDR3 here is CASSLYRGISNTGELFF. CDR3 sequence (DNA): TGTGCCAGCAGCTTATACAGGGGTATATCGAACACCGGGGAGCTGTTTTTT.

The chain has TRBV5-1 and TRBJ2-3; 9 nucleotides align to TRBD1. The CDR3 has 15 amino acids. Germline CDR1 is SGHRS and CDR2 is YFSETQ. The ends lost 4 bases at V and 2 bases at J; junction bases unmatched: 5. The CDR3 coding sequence is TGCGCCAGCAGCCACCGGGACAGGGTCACAGATACGCAGTATTTT. This sequence encodes CASSHRDRVTDTQYF.

The gene calls are TRBV27 and TRBJ1-6; D remains ambiguous. CDR3 size: 14 residues. CDR1 MNHEY and CDR2 SMNVEV come from the germline V gene (reference sequence). V was cut by 6 bases and J by 7 bases, with 13 bases left in between. CDR3 sequence (DNA): TGTGCCAGCAGCTTCCGGGAGCCGAATTCACCCCTCCACTTT. Its protein is CASSFREPNSPLHF.

This sequence joins TRBV7-2 and TRBJ1-1; D may be TRBD1 (5 bases). CDR3 length equals 16 residues. Germline V gene sequence: CDR1 SGHTA, CDR2 FQGNSA. Trimming removed 1 base at V and 4 bases at J, with 16 bases between. The DNA of the CDR3 is TGTGCCAGCAGCTTAGGTGCCGGGACCGGGGGCACTGAAGCTTTCTTT. Translating gives CASSLGAGTGGTEAFF.

The J gene is TRBJ2-3, the V gene TRBV4-1; 7 nucleotides match TRBD2. The germline gives CDR1 MGHRA, CDR2 YSYEKL. The CDR3 totals 16 residues. V was pared by 2 bases and J by 6 bases, with 11 bases of the junction left unmatched. The DNA for the CDR3 is TGCGCCAGCAGCCAAAACCCTAGCGGCCCAAGGGATACGCAGTATTTT. It translates to CASSQNPSGPRDTQYF.

This clone was counted between two and nine times. J is TRBJ2-1 and V is TRBV4-1, with a possible D match to TRBD1 (6 bases). This CDR3 region has 15 residues. CDR1 is MGHRA, CDR2 YSYEKL, per germline. The germline V and J ends were trimmed by 2 bases and 5 bases, with 13 bases remaining between them. CDR3 sequence (DNA): TGCGCCAGCAGCCAACCGGGACAAAAACACAATGAGCAGTTCTTC. It encodes CASSQPGQKHNEQFF.

This chain joins TRBV2 and TRBJ1-4; no definite D call. V lost 4 bases to trimming and J lost 0 bases, with 12 bases between them. The CDR3 has 16 amino acids. Per the germline V gene, CDR1 is SNHLY and CDR2 is FYNNEI. CDR3 bases: TGTGCCAGCAGTGGGAGCTCCCTTGCAACTAATGAAAAACTGTTTTTT. Translation: CASSGSSLATNEKLFF.

The chain carries TRBV5-1 and TRBJ2-3, with D possibly TRBD2 on 5 matching bases. Per germline, CDR1 SGHRS and CDR2 YFSETQ. Trimming left V 2 bases short and J 3 bases short, with 13 bases between. The CDR3 has 15 residues. CDR3 bases: TGCGCCAGCAGCTTCCAACTAGTCGGGACAGATACGCAGTATTTT. Protein: CASSFQLVGTDTQYF.

This CDR3 is CAWARGGGAGTGELFF. The CDR3 nucleotides read TGTGCCTGGGCACGGGGTGGGGGGGCGGGCACCGGGGAGCTGTTTTTT. V and J are TRBV9 and TRBJ2-2; D perhaps matches TRBD2 (7 bases). CDR3 size: 16 residues. CDR1 is SGDLS and CDR2 is YYNGEE in the germline V gene. Trimming took 10 bases from V and 4 from J, leaving 23 bases between them.

This clone appeared a few times. The chain links TRBV7-9 to TRBJ1-6; D unclear. V lost 3 bases and J 9 bases, leaving 6 bases between the germline ends. Germline V gene lookup returns CDR1 SEHNR and CDR2 FQNEAQ (reference sequence). The CDR3 consists of 12 residues. The CDR3 reads CASSFRGSPLHF. The DNA of the CDR3 is TGTGCCAGCAGCTTTCGAGGTTCACCCCTCCACTTT. The full variable domain, rest sourced from reference TRBV7-9 and TRBJ1-6, is DTGVSQNPRHKITKRGQNVTFRCDPISEHNRLYWYRQTLGQGPEFLTYFQNEAQLEKSRLLSDRFSAERPKGSFSTLEIQRTEQGDSAMYLCASSFRGSPLHFGNGTRLTVT.

This sequence joins TRBV11-2 and TRBJ1-1, with D perhaps TRBD1 (5 bases). V gave up 2 bases and J gave up 6 bases, with 13 bases separating them. The CDR3 runs 14 residues. From germline, CDR1 is SGHAT and CDR2 FQNNGV. CDR3 DNA sequence: TGTGCCAGCAGCTTACAGGGAAATGGCGCTGAAGCTTTCTTT. Amino acids: CASSLQGNGAEAFF.

V usage is TRBV6-5 and J usage is TRBJ2-7; possibly TRBD1 for D (5 bases). Between the trimmed V and J ends, which lost 9 bases and 4 bases, there was a span of 16 bases. Per germline, CDR1 MNHEY and CDR2 SVGAGI. The CDR3 is made up of 13 amino acids. CDR3 coding DNA: TGTGCCAGTAAAGGTTGGGGCGAATACGAGCAGTACTTC. Its translation is CASKGWGEYEQYF.

The J gene is TRBJ2-6, the V gene TRBV7-2; tentative D call: TRBD2 (5 bases). The length of the CDR3 is 17 residues. The V end was cut by 5 bases, the J end by 0 bases, with 14 bases between. Germline lookup yields CDR1 SGHTA and CDR2 FQGNSA. The DNA of the CDR3 is TGTGCCAGCAGCCTGGAGGCAGTGAACTCTGGGGCCAACGTCCTGACTTTC. Translation: CASSLEAVNSGANVLTF.

The chain uses TRBV29-1 and TRBJ1-2, with TRBD1 matching over 8 bases. The V gene's germline CDR1 is SQVTM and CDR2 ANQGSEA. Trimming removed 6 bases from V and 8 bases from J; junction bases left unmatched: 11. The CDR3 loop spans 13 amino acids. DNA of the CDR3: TGCAGCGTGACAGGGGCCCAGGTGTACGGCTACACCTTC. Its protein product is CSVTGAQVYGYTF.

This chain links TRBV15 with TRBJ2-2; D gene uncertain. The germline V gene encodes CDR1 LNHNV and CDR2 YYDKDF (reference sequence). The CDR3 extends over 14 amino acids. V lost 6 bases and J 0 bases, leaving 8 bases between the germline ends. This CDR3 is CATRPYANTGELFF. The DNA for the CDR3 is TGTGCCACCAGACCCTACGCGAACACCGGGGAGCTGTTTTTT. The full variable domain, in which reference TRBV15 and TRBJ2-2 provide the parts outside the CDR3, is DAMVIQNPRYQVTQFGKPVTLSCSQTLNHNVMYWYQQKSSQAPKLLFHYYDKDFNNEADTPDNFQSRRPNTSFCFLDIRSPGLGDTAMYLCATRPYANTGELFFGEGSRLTVL.

This chain uses TRBV5-5 with TRBJ1-1, with D maybe TRBD1 (5 bases). Trimming pared 4 bases from V and 0 bases from J, leaving 10 bases between. CDR1 and CDR2 from the germline V gene are SGHKS and YYEKEE (reference sequence). This CDR3 comprises 14 residues. The CDR3 bases are TGTGCCAGCAGCGCTACAGGCCTGAACACTGAAGCTTTCTTT. Its translation: CASSATGLNTEAFF.

The CDR3 bases are TGTGCCAGCAGCTTGTCTGGGACTAGTTCATATGAGCAGTTCTTC. This gives the protein CASSLSGTSSYEQFF. V usage is TRBV5-6 and J usage is TRBJ2-1; 8 bases align to TRBD2. The germline CDR1 and CDR2 sequences are SGHDT and YYEEEE. Germline trimming cut 1 base from V and 8 bases from J; bases unmatched to any gene: 8. The CDR3 is 15 residues long.

V gene TRBV19 combines with J gene TRBJ2-1; 16 bases are shared with TRBD2. The germline CDR1 and CDR2 sequences are LNHDA and SQIVND (reference sequence). This CDR3 is 16 amino acids long. Germline trimming cut 9 bases from V and 4 bases from J; bases unmatched to any gene: 6. The CDR3 nucleotides are TGTGCCAGCGGGACTAGCGGGGGGGCGGCATACAATGAGCAGTTCTTC. Translation gives CASGTSGGAAYNEQFF. Drawing the rest from reference TRBV19 and TRBJ2-1, the complete variable domain is DGGITQSPKYLFRKEGQNVTLSCEQNLNHDAMYWYRQDPGQGLRLIYYSQIVNDFQKGDIAEGYSVSREKKESFPLTVTSAQKNPTAFYLCASGTSGGAAYNEQFFGPGTRLTVL.

V gene TRBV7-2 combines with J gene TRBJ2-2; 10 nucleotides agree with TRBD1. Germline V gives CDR1 SGHTA, CDR2 FQGNSA. The V and J ends lost 5 bases and 6 bases, in that order; junction bases with no gene match: 12. This CDR3 region has 17 residues. The CDR3 coding sequence is TGTGCCAGCAGCGCTCTCCCGGGACAGGGGTCGGCCGGGGAGCTGTTTTTT. This codes for CASSALPGQGSAGELFF.

This sequence joins TRBV5-1 and TRBJ1-5; D remains ambiguous. This CDR3 has 14 amino acids. Germline values: CDR1 SGHRS, CDR2 YFSETQ. V lost 1 base to trimming and J lost 2 bases, with 7 bases between them. In DNA, the CDR3 is TGCGCCAGCAGCTTGTCCCCGGGCAATCAGCCCCAGCATTTT. It is translated as CASSLSPGNQPQHF.

The chain joins TRBV2 to TRBJ1-2; a possible D gene is TRBD1 (6 bases). CDR1 and CDR2 (germline): SNHLY, FYNNEI. Trimming shortened V by 7 bases and J by 3 bases, and 12 bases separated the two germline ends. The CDR3 consists of 13 residues. The CDR3 sequence: CASKRTAYYGYTF. The CDR3 coding sequence is TGTGCCAGCAAACGGACAGCCTACTATGGCTACACCTTC.

J is TRBJ1-2 and V is TRBV6-1; weak D call: TRBD1 (6 bases). V lost 4 bases to trimming and J lost 2 bases, with 8 bases between them. This CDR3 contains 13 residues. The germline V gene encodes CDR1 MNHNS and CDR2 SASEGT. CDR3 sequence reads: CASSAGGNYGYTF. The CDR3 region has the DNA TGTGCCAGCAGTGCGGGGGGCAACTATGGCTACACCTTC.

This clone showed up just once. The rearrangement joins TRBV6-5 to TRBJ1-2, with a possible D match to TRBD1 (6 bases). There are 14 residues in the CDR3. Trimming stripped 0 bases from V and 5 bases from J, with 10 bases between. The germline CDR1 and CDR2 sequences are MNHEY and SVGAGI. Here the CDR3 DNA reads TGTGCCAGCAGTTACTCGGGAGGGGGGTATGGCTACACCTTC. This encodes CASSYSGGGYGYTF.

The V and J genes are TRBV6-6 and TRBJ1-2, with 8 bases matching TRBD1. Germline V CDR1 and CDR2: MNHNY, SVGAGI (reference sequence). V lost 0 bases, J lost 2 bases, and 2 bases stayed unmatched. The CDR3 extends over 15 amino acids. CDR3 bases: TGTGCCAGCAGTTACTCAAGACAGGGGAACTATGGCTACACCTTC. Translating it yields CASSYSRQGNYGYTF.

The chain has TRBV7-9 and TRBJ2-7, with TRBD1 as a possible D gene (6 bases). V gave up 5 bases and J gave up 6 bases, with 20 bases separating them. Germline V lookup: CDR1 SEHNR, CDR2 FQNEAQ (reference sequence). The CDR3 extends over 15 amino acids. The CDR3, as DNA: TGTGCCAGCAGCCTCTTGGCAGGGGATATATTCGAGCAGTACTTC. Its protein product is CASSLLAGDIFEQYF. Looking up the rest from reference TRBV7-9 and TRBJ2-7 gives the full variable domain: DTGVSQNPRHKITKRGQNVTFRCDPISEHNRLYWYRQTLGQGPEFLTYFQNEAQLEKSRLLSDRFSAERPKGSFSTLEIQRTEQGDSAMYLCASSLLAGDIFEQYFGPGTRLTVT.

The chain joins TRBV5-1 to TRBJ1-4, with 7 bases aligning to TRBD1. The germline CDR1 and CDR2 sequences are SGHRS and YFSETQ. This CDR3 contains 15 residues. J was trimmed by 3 bases and V by 2 bases; bases with no gene match: 4. The CDR3 reads CASSFGQAANEKLFF. CDR3 nucleotides: TGCGCCAGCAGCTTCGGACAGGCAGCTAATGAAAAACTGTTTTTT.